This TCR beta chain was sequenced during a study of blood T cells in healthy people across ages. V was trimmed by 8 bases and J by 0 bases, leaving 17 bases between them. There are 16 residues in the CDR3. Study-level results: When one million T cells were used, diversity estimates were thought to be underestimates.

Then a second PCR, running roughly 7 to 12 cycles, was carried out with a sample-barcoded 5' primer and a J-beta primer mix. TCRdb independently ran MiXCR on the 5' RACE reads; one entry per CDR3 protein. This sample yields around 990,000 distinct CDR3 sequences, of which under 30% are seen a single time; approximately 0.7% belongs to the top ten. Of note for this clonotype: Antigen: not known.

This sample also belongs to another study, concerning T cells of mothers and their children. That study reports: Each child contributed around 3 million TCR beta CDR3 reads, while each mother contributed over 8 million. The study found slightly higher but non-significant overlap in related versus unrelated mother-child pairs.

The source is a girl aged 2 to 10 in good health. Source material: blood. This chain joins TRBV12-3 or TRBV12-4 and TRBJ2-1; TRBD2 might be the D (7 bases). Written as DNA, the CDR3 is TGTGCCAGCTTCTCCGGGGGCGGGAGCTCCTACAATGAGCAGTTCTTC. This codes for CASFSGGGSSYNEQFF.